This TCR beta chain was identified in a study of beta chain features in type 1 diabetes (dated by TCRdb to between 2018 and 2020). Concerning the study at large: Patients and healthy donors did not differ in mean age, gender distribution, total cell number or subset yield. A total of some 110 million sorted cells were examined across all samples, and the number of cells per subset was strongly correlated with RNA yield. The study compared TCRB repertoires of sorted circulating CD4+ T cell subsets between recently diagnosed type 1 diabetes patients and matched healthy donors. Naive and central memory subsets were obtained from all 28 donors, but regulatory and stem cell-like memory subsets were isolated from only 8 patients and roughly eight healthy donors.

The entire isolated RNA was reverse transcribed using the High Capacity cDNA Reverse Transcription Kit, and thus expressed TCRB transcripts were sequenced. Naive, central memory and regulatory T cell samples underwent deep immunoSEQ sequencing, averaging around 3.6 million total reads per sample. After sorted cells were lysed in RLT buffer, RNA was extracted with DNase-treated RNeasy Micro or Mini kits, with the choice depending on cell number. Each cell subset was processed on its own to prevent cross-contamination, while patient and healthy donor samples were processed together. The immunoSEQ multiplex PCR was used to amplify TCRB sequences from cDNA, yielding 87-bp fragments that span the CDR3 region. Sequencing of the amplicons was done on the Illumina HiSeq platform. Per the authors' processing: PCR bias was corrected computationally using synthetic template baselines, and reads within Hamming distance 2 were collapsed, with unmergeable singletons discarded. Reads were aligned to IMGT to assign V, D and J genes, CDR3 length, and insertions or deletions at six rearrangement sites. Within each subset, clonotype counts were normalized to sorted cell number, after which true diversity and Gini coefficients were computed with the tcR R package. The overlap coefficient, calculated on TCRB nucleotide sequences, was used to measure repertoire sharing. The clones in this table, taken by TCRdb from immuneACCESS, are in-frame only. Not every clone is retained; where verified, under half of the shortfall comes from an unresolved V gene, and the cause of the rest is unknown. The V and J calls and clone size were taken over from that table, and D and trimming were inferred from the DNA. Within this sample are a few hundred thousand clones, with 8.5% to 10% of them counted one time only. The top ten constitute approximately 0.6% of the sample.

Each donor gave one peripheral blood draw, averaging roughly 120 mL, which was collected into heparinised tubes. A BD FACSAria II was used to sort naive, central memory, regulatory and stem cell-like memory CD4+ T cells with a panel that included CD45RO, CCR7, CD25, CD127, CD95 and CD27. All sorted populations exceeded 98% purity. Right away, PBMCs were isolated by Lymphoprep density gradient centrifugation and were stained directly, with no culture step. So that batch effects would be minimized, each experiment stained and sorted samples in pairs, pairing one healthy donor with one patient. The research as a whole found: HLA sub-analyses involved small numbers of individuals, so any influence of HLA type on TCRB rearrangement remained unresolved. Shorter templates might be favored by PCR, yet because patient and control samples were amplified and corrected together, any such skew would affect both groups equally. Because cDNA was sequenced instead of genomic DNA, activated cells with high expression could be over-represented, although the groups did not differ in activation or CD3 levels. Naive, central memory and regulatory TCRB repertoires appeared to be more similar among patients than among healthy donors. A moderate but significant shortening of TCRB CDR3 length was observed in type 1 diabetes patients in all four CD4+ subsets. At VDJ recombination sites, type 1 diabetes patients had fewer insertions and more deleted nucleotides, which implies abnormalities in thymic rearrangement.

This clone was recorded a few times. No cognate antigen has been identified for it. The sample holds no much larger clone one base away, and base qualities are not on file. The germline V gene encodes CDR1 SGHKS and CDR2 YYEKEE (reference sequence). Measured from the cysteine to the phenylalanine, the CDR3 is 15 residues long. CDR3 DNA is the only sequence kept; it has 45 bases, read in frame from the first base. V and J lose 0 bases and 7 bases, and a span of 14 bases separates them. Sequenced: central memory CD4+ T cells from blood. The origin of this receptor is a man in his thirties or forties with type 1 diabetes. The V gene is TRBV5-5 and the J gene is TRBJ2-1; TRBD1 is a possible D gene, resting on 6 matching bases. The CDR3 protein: CASSLDGERGNEQFF. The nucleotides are TGTGCCAGCAGCTTGGATGGGGAGAGGGGGAATGAGCAGTTCTTC.